The 4 T cell receptor beta chains reported below all come from one sample, sequenced in a study of T-cell memory formation after mild COVID-19. TCRdb re-called the 5' RACE reads through MiXCR, storing one row per CDR3 protein. The sample has about 140,000 distinct CDR3 sequences, 13% to 15% seen once; the top ten hold about 26%. Sequenced: PBMCs or a T cell subset sorted from them (not recorded which). These receptors all come from an adult woman who had mild COVID-19 (a few samples of this study predate the infection). Cell type and time point are not known.

A word on this clonotype: The junction departs from the called germline gene at one end, perhaps through a read error. The chain links TRBV5-1 to TRBJ2-1, with 8 nucleotides matching TRBD2. Per the germline V gene, CDR1 is SGHRS and CDR2 is YFSETQ. CDR3 size: 18 residues. The CDR3 bases are TGCGCCAGCCGCTTCGGGGGGGCGCGGGGCTCACCCTACAATGAGCAGTTCTTC. It translates to CASRFGGARGSPYNEQFF.

This clonotype was seen only a few times. CDR3 protein: CASSQTSVEETQYF. For the CDR3, the DNA is TGTGCCAGCAGTCAAACTAGCGTAGAAGAGACCCAGTACTTC. The J gene is TRBJ2-5, the V gene TRBV6-5; 7 nucleotides align to TRBD2. The junction had 6 bases not matched to a gene; V was cut back by 5 bases and J by 3 bases. The CDR3 runs to 14 residues. Germline CDR1 reads MNHEY; CDR2 reads SVGAGI.

The gene calls are TRBV9 and TRBJ2-1; 12 nucleotides match TRBD2. CDR1 and CDR2 from the germline V gene are SGDLS and YYNGEE. The V and J ends lost 4 bases and 7 bases, in that order; junction bases with no gene match: 3. This CDR3 is 14 amino acids long. The CDR3 DNA follows: TGTGCCAGCAGCCCCACTAGCGGGGGGAATGAGCAGTTCTTC. Amino acid sequence: CASSPTSGGNEQFF.

The chain couples TRBV27 to TRBJ1-6, with D tentatively TRBD1 (5 bases). The germline CDR1 and CDR2 sequences are MNHEY and SMNVEV (reference sequence). The CDR3 covers 15 residues. Trimming stripped 3 bases from V and 4 bases from J, with 10 bases between. The DNA of the CDR3 is TGTGCCAGCAGTTTGGACACACCTTATAATTCACCCCTCCACTTT. Its protein product is CASSLDTPYNSPLHF.